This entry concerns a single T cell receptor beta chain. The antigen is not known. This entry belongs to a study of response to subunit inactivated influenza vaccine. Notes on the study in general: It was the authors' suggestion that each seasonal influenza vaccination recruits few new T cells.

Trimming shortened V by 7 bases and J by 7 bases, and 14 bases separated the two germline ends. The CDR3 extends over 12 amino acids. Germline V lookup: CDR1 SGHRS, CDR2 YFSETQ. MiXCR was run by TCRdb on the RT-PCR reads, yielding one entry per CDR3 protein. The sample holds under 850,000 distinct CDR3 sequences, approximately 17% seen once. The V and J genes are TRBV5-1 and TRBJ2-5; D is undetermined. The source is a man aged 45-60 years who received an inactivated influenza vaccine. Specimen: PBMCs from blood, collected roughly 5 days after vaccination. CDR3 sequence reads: CASGETAGTQYF. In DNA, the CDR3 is TGCGCCAGCGGAGAGACTGCAGGGACCCAGTACTTC. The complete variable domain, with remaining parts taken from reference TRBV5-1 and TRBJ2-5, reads KAGVTQTPRYLIKTRGQQVTLSCSPISGHRSVSWYQQTPGQGLQFLFEYFSETQRNKGNFPGRFSGRQFSNSRSEMNVSTLELGDSALYLCASGETAGTQYFGPGTRLLVL.